These T cell receptor beta chains were read from a single sample in a study of cytomegalovirus exposure and HLA in healthy donors. Profiling relied on immunoSEQ multiplex PCR, and the TCRdb table lists in-frame clones only, not all of them. In the table there are about 190,000 clones, about 84% of which are singletons. The sequencing input was PBMCs. These receptors all stem from a man aged 45-60 years in good health and CMV-seronegative. Each CDR3 is given with its conserved first and last residue. Fields, in order: J gene, clone size, D gene, V gene, CDR3 DNA, CDR3 protein. The D gene is left open where the match is weak. For some rows the clone size is stated as once, few or many, or as a class when expanded; others skip it.

>TRBJ1-6|.|TRBD1|TRBV5-6
TGTGCCAGCAGCTTGGATGGACAGGGGGCGAGAGGTAATTCACCCCTCCACTTT
CASSLDGQGARGNSPLHF
>TRBJ2-1|.|TRBD2|TRBV9
TGTGCCAGCAGCGTGCTAGCGGAATCCTACAATGAGCAGTTCTTC
CASSVLAESYNEQFF
>TRBJ1-1|few|.|TRBV19
TGTGCCAGTAGTACTGACAGGAACACTGAAGCTTTCTTT
CASSTDRNTEAFF
>TRBJ2-3|.|TRBD1|TRBV5-4
TGTGCCAGCAGCCTCCGGGACAGGGTGTCAGATACGCAGTATTTT
CASSLRDRVSDTQYF
>TRBJ1-1|many|.|TRBV5-4
TGTGCCAGCAGCTTGGGATGGGGGGGAGAGTACACTGAAGCTTTCTTT
CASSLGWGGEYTEAFF
>TRBJ2-1|once|.|TRBV7-9
TGTGCCAGCAGCCCGAAGGGGACCTACAATGAGCAGTTCTTC
CASSPKGTYNEQFF
>TRBJ1-2|.|.|TRBV30
TGTGCCTGGAGTGGAGATACCCCCTATGGCTACACCTTC
CAWSGDTPYGYTF
>TRBJ2-7|once|TRBD1|TRBV27
TGTGCCAGCAGCGACAGGGGGCTTTACGAGCAGTACTTC
CASSDRGLYEQYF
>TRBJ2-6|once|.|TRBV10-3
TGTGCCACCTACAGGGTCTCTGGGGCCAACGTCCTGACTTTC
CATYRVSGANVLTF
>TRBJ1-2|.|.|TRBV2
TGTGCCAGCAGTGCCCAGGGGCGCGCGGGCTACACCTTC
CASSAQGRAGYTF
>TRBJ1-6|.|.|TRBV18
TGTGCCAGCTCCCGCGACGGGGAGGCCATAAATTCACCCCTCCACTTT
CASSRDGEAINSPLHF
>TRBJ2-3|few|TRBD1|TRBV6-5
TGTGCCAGCAGTTACTCGCAGGGGGCTTCAGATACGCAGTATTTT
CASSYSQGASDTQYF
>TRBJ2-3|.|.|TRBV14
TGTGCCAGCAGCCAAAGACAGAACACAGATACGCAGTATTTT
CASSQRQNTDTQYF
>TRBJ2-7|.|.|TRBV20-1
TGCAGTGCTACCCCGGGGTACGAGCAGTACTTC
CSATPGYEQYF
>TRBJ2-3|.|.|TRBV6-1
TGTGCCAGCAGTGAATACGTGGGCCTCGGCAGAGATACGCAGTATTTT
CASSEYVGLGRDTQYF
>TRBJ2-2|.|TRBD1|TRBV4-1
TGCGCCAGCAGCCAGCCGAGGGACAGGGGGACCGGGGAGCTGTTTTTT
CASSQPRDRGTGELFF
>TRBJ1-2|.|.|TRBV2
TGTGCCAAGGGACAACTAGGAGCCTATCTAGAGGGCTACACCTTC
CAKGQLGAYLEGYTF
>TRBJ1-1|.|.|TRBV10-2
TGCGCCAGCAGGAGGGACACCACTGAAGCTTTCTTT
CASRRDTTEAFF
>TRBJ2-1|once|TRBD1|TRBV11-2
TGTGCCAGCAGCGGGTGGACAGGGACCTACAATGAGCAGTTCTTC
CASSGWTGTYNEQFF
>TRBJ1-4|few|TRBD1|TRBV7-3
TGTGCCAGCAGCAAAACAGGGGCTGCTAATGAAAAACTGTTTTTT
CASSKTGAANEKLFF
>TRBJ1-2|.|.|TRBV7-2
TGTGCCAGCAGCCCCCAAGGAGGTTTTCTCGTCAGATGGGGTGGCTACACCTTC
CASSPQGGFLVRWGGYTF
>TRBJ1-4|.|TRBD1|TRBV6-5
TGTGCCAGCACCACGGGACAGGGGAATGAAAAACTGTTTTTT
CASTTGQGNEKLFF
>TRBJ1-1|.|.|TRBV2
TGTGCCAGCAGTGAGATTACGGTGAACACTGAAGCTTTCTTT
CASSEITVNTEAFF
>TRBJ2-3|.|TRBD2|TRBV4-2
TGTGCCAGCAGCCAAGAAGGACTAGCGGGGGGGCGAGATACGCAGTATTTT
CASSQEGLAGGRDTQYF